This TCR beta chain comes out of a study of OX40 agonist ivuxolimab in advanced cancers. Points on this clone: Antigen unknown.

The study's findings and limits: The study found among the lowest clonal expansion in partial responders at 0.1-3.0 mg/kg.

Trimming cost V 8 bases and J 7 bases, with 12 bases left between them. Germline values: CDR1 MDHEN, CDR2 SYDVKM. The CDR3 totals 12 residues. TCRdb's table, derived via immunoSEQ multiplex PCR, lists solely in-frame clones and lacks some. The repertoire has about 100,000 clones, around 93% of them found once; the top ten carry around 1.2%. V and J are TRBV28 and TRBJ1-5; possibly TRBD1 for D (5 bases). The specimen comprised CD4+ or CD8+ T cells sorted from blood, sampled in a trial of the OX40 agonist ivuxolimab. The receptor comes from an adult with an advanced solid tumor such as melanoma, head and neck, liver or kidney cancer. For the CDR3, the DNA is TGTGCCAGCGATATGTCAGGGCAGCCCCAGCATTTT. This sequence encodes CASDMSGQPQHF.